This is a list of T cell receptor beta chains from one sample in a study of CXCR3-negative and CXCR3-positive naive CD8 T cells. With the 5' RACE reads reprocessed, TCRdb shows one record per CDR3 protein and no DNA. The listing contains tens of thousands of distinct CDR3 sequences. Sequenced: memory CD8+ T cells from blood. Receptors originate from a human donor in good health. Some clones in this sample may be carry-over from other donors' samples. Both conserved end residues are part of each CDR3. Where a row states a size, it is once, few, many or the class of an expanded clone; other rows omit it.

>TRBJ2-7|.|TRBV19
CASSTLEGLAYEQYF
>TRBJ2-1|.|TRBV29-1
CSVPASDRGRKFF
>TRBJ2-3|.|TRBV5-1
CASSLVSGGSTDTQYF
>TRBJ2-2|.|TRBV19
CASTWDPNSQNTGELFF
>TRBJ2-1|.|TRBV29-1
CSVERLAGSGRGYNEQFF
>TRBJ2-5|.|TRBV4-2
CASSQDAGETQYF
>TRBJ2-1|.|TRBV29-1
CSVEAFLRGSYNEQFF
>TRBJ2-5|.|TRBV11-2
CASSLEDRAGGTQYF
>TRBJ1-1|.|TRBV6-5
CASSTLYAATEAFF
>TRBJ2-2|.|TRBV13
CASSFSGGANTGELFF
>TRBJ2-2|.|TRBV4-2
CASSQKAGLNTGELFF
>TRBJ2-7|.|TRBV5-1
CASSLEDSHSYEQYF
>TRBJ2-7|.|TRBV6-2/TRBV6-3
CASSKTGTTDEQYF
>TRBJ2-1|.|TRBV6-5
CASSTGTGSSNEQFF
>TRBJ2-7|.|TRBV5-6
CASSFPSPTGMDEQYF
>TRBJ2-1|.|TRBV6-2/TRBV6-3
CATRASYNEQFF
>TRBJ2-7|.|TRBV7-2
CASSKYSLGPQVYEQYF
>TRBJ2-5|.|TRBV29-1
CSASGTGGGETQYF
>TRBJ1-6|.|TRBV4-3
CASSPPSDGRSSPLHF
>TRBJ2-7|.|TRBV25-1
CASSDSLAGESYEQYF
>TRBJ2-1|.|TRBV6-1
CASSPETSGGGYNEQFF
>TRBJ2-1|.|TRBV29-1
CSVEFLGRIGNEQFF
>TRBJ2-1|.|TRBV21-1
CASSKGESSYNEQFF
>TRBJ2-5|.|TRBV20-1
CSARVMTDRQETQYF
>TRBJ2-3|.|TRBV19
CASKPAGGPADTQYF
>TRBJ2-4|.|TRBV25-1
CASSELGPGAENIQYF
>TRBJ2-1|medium-sized|TRBV20-1
CSASPGTSDYEQFF
>TRBJ2-1|.|TRBV29-1
CSVRTASYNEQFF
>TRBJ2-1|.|TRBV28
CASQGALSSYNEQFF
>TRBJ2-7|.|TRBV20-1
CSARFPGQAEQYF
>TRBJ1-2|.|TRBV13
CASSSGGFYGYTF
>TRBJ2-3|.|TRBV27
CASSFLPTDTQYF
>TRBJ2-2|.|TRBV28
CASSFLLGQGGELFF
>TRBJ2-2|.|TRBV19
CASQDRNRDGELFF
>TRBJ1-1|.|TRBV12-3/TRBV12-4
CASSPTGERVNTEAFF
>TRBJ2-1|.|TRBV28
CASSSIGGPGDEQFF
>TRBJ2-5|.|TRBV28
CASSFPLTSAQETQYF
>TRBJ1-1|.|TRBV29-1
CSVGVGFRRTDTEAFF
>TRBJ2-2|.|TRBV29-1
CSVEEKYTGELFF
>TRBJ2-1|.|TRBV13
CASSLGTGLAGDHEQFF
>TRBJ2-1|.|TRBV7-6
CASSLQTGVSYNEQFF